The clone carrying this T cell receptor (beta chain) was counted many times. Its antigen is unidentified. The sample belongs to a study of T cells in Graves' hyperthyroidism and ophthalmopathy. J was trimmed by 6 bases and V by 4 bases; bases with no gene match: 8. Germline V lookup: CDR1 SQVTM, CDR2 ANQGSEA. The CDR3 totals 14 residues. Amplified TCR beta CDR3 regions derived from RNA transcripts. Primed by the HTBI set, a first-round RT-PCR was run on the TCR CDR3. TCRdb ran MiXCR on the multiplex PCR reads and lists one entry per CDR3 protein. This table holds approximately 300,000 distinct CDR3 sequences, over 15% found once. Pregnant or lactating patients were excluded, as were those with uncontrolled infection or other autoimmune disease. Fresh peripheral blood, about 9.6 ml, yielded the PBMCs. Study results and limitations: Median prediction lead before ophthalmopathy onset was about 6.7 months with the model. In the blood, most expanded thyroid clonotypes above 0.001 appeared as well.

This rearrangement joins TRBV29-1 to TRBJ1-5; 8 nucleotides line up with TRBD1. The clonotype was recovered from a woman aged 55-75 years with Graves' ophthalmopathy. Sequencing was carried out using blood. This CDR3 reads CSVAGQGGTQPQHF. CDR3 DNA: TGCAGCGTTGCTGGACAGGGAGGTACTCAGCCCCAGCATTTT.